Listed below are T cell receptor beta chains from one sample, sequenced in a study of cytomegalovirus exposure and HLA in healthy donors. Here immunoSEQ multiplex PCR was the method, and the copy in TCRdb shows in-frame clones only, minus some. The table records roughly 110,000 clones, approximately 90% of them present only once. The sample was PBMCs. Receptor source: a woman aged 18-29 years in good health and CMV-seropositive. Both conserved end residues are part of each CDR3. A D gene is named only where the DNA matches it firmly. Rows may omit the clone size; those that give it use once, few, many or a size class.

j_gene: TRBJ2-7
len: 17
abundance: NA
d_gene: TRBD1
v_gene: TRBV9
CDR3nt: TGTGCCAGCAGCGTAGACGGAGTAGGGGACAGGCCTTACGAGCAGTACTTC
CDR3aa: CASSVDGVGDRPYEQYF

j_gene: TRBJ1-2
len: 16
abundance: NA
d_gene: TRBD1
v_gene: TRBV6-6
CDR3nt: TGTGCCAGCACCCGGTACAGGACAGGGGGCGTGGATGGCTACACCTTC
CDR3aa: CASTRYRTGGVDGYTF

j_gene: TRBJ2-7
len: 15
abundance: NA
d_gene: NA
v_gene: TRBV6-6
CDR3nt: TGTGCCAGCAGTTATAGGAACAGGCCCTCGGGCGAGCAGTACTTC
CDR3aa: CASSYRNRPSGEQYF

j_gene: TRBJ2-5
len: 16
abundance: NA
d_gene: TRBD1
v_gene: TRBV5-6
CDR3nt: TGTGCCAGCAGCAAATCGACAGGGGGCTTGGGAGAGACCCAGTACTTC
CDR3aa: CASSKSTGGLGETQYF

j_gene: TRBJ1-1
len: 16
abundance: NA
d_gene: TRBD1
v_gene: TRBV27
CDR3nt: TGTGCCAGCAGTTGGGGACAGGGCGGCCTGAACACTGAAGCTTTCTTT
CDR3aa: CASSWGQGGLNTEAFF

j_gene: TRBJ2-1
len: 15
abundance: NA
d_gene: TRBD2
v_gene: TRBV18
CDR3nt: TGTGCCAGCTCACCACCCGGTGGCGGGAGCGATGAGCAGTTCTTC
CDR3aa: CASSPPGGGSDEQFF

j_gene: TRBJ1-6
len: 14
abundance: few
d_gene: TRBD1
v_gene: TRBV27
CDR3nt: TGTGCCAGCAGTGACAGGGGGGGATATTCACCCCTCCACTTT
CDR3aa: CASSDRGGYSPLHF

j_gene: TRBJ1-1
len: 13
abundance: NA
d_gene: NA
v_gene: TRBV6-5
CDR3nt: TGTGCCAGCAGTTACCCCCCCGGGACTGAAGCTTTCTTT
CDR3aa: CASSYPPGTEAFF

j_gene: TRBJ2-7
len: 16
abundance: few
d_gene: NA
v_gene: TRBV4-2
CDR3nt: TGTGCCAGCAGCCAAGAAGGTGGTGACTCTGGCTACGAGCAGTACTTC
CDR3aa: CASSQEGGDSGYEQYF

j_gene: TRBJ1-1
len: 14
abundance: NA
d_gene: NA
v_gene: TRBV18
CDR3nt: TGTGCCAGCTCACCATTGGCACTGAACACTGAAGCTTTCTTT
CDR3aa: CASSPLALNTEAFF

j_gene: TRBJ1-4
len: 16
abundance: NA
d_gene: TRBD1
v_gene: TRBV15
CDR3nt: TGTGCCACCAGCAGAGATAGAACAGGGGGAGGAGAAAAACTGTTTTTT
CDR3aa: CATSRDRTGGGEKLFF

j_gene: TRBJ1-5
len: 14
abundance: NA
d_gene: TRBD1
v_gene: TRBV13
CDR3nt: TGTGCCAGCAGCTTAGGACAGGGGAATCAGCCCCAGCATTTT
CDR3aa: CASSLGQGNQPQHF

j_gene: TRBJ2-2
len: 14
abundance: NA
d_gene: NA
v_gene: TRBV6-5
CDR3nt: TGTGCCAGCAAGAGTAAGCACCGGTCCGGGGAGCTGTTTTTT
CDR3aa: CASKSKHRSGELFF

j_gene: TRBJ2-5
len: 13
abundance: NA
d_gene: TRBD1
v_gene: TRBV7-7
CDR3nt: TGTGCCAGCAGCTTTGACAGGGAAGAGACCCAGTACTTC
CDR3aa: CASSFDREETQYF

j_gene: TRBJ1-6
len: 16
abundance: NA
d_gene: TRBD1
v_gene: TRBV28
CDR3nt: TGTGCCAGCAGGGCAACAGGGGAGTCCATAAATTCACCCCTCCACTTT
CDR3aa: CASRATGESINSPLHF

j_gene: TRBJ2-2
len: 15
abundance: once
d_gene: NA
v_gene: TRBV28
CDR3nt: TGTGCCAGCAGTTTATCCAGGGGTCACACCGGGGAGCTGTTTTTT
CDR3aa: CASSLSRGHTGELFF

j_gene: TRBJ1-5
len: 13
abundance: once
d_gene: TRBD1
v_gene: TRBV2
CDR3nt: TGTGCCAGCATGCCAGGGGGCTTTCAGCCCCAGCATTTT
CDR3aa: CASMPGGFQPQHF

j_gene: TRBJ1-3
len: 15
abundance: NA
d_gene: NA
v_gene: TRBV19
CDR3nt: TGTGCCAGTAGTTTGACCGACTTCTCTGGAAACACCATATATTTT
CDR3aa: CASSLTDFSGNTIYF